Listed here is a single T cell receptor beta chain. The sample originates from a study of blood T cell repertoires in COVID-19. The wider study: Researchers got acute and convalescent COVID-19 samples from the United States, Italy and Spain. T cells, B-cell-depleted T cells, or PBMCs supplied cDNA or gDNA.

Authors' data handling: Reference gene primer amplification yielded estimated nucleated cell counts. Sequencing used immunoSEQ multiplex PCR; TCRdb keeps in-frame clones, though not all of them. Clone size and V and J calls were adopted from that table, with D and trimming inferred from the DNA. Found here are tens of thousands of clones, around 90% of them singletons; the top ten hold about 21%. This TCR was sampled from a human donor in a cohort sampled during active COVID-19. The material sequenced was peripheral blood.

CDR3 coding DNA: TGTGCCAGCAGTGAGGGAGCAACTAATGAAAAACTGTTTTTT. It encodes CASSEGATNEKLFF. The chain employs TRBV25-1 and TRBJ1-4; D is unresolved. With 3 bases removed from V and 0 bases from J, the gap between germline ends came to 5 bases. The CDR3 has 14 amino acids. Germline CDR1 reads MGHDK; CDR2 reads SYGVNS.